The 6 T cell receptor beta chains below were found in one sample sequenced in a study of T cell responses to AZD1222 COVID-19 vaccine. Libraries were prepared by immunoSEQ multiplex PCR; TCRdb keeps only in-frame clonotypes and omits some of them. The repertoire holds 160,000 or so clones, with 85% to 90% as singletons. The material was peripheral blood, obtained 28 days after the second dose of the MenACWY control vaccine. Source of these receptors: an adult who received the MenACWY meningococcal vaccine as a control.

The chain joins TRBV24-1 to TRBJ2-1; D not resolved. This CDR3 spans 13 amino acids. Deletions cut 8 bases from V and 2 bases from J, with 9 bases between. CDR1 and CDR2 (germline): KGHDR, SFDVKD. CDR3 bases: TGTGCCACCAACAGTGAACCCTACAATGAGCAGTTCTTC. It encodes CATNSEPYNEQFF.

The chain links TRBV6-5 to TRBJ2-1; unclear D gene. Germline CDR1 and CDR2: MNHEY and SVGAGI. Trimming pared 3 bases from V and 2 bases from J, leaving 11 bases between. This CDR3 region has 15 residues. CDR3 nucleotides: TGTGCCAGCAGTTATCGCGTTTCGGCCTACAATGAGCAGTTCTTC. Translated: CASSYRVSAYNEQFF.

The V gene is TRBV9, the J gene TRBJ1-6, with D possibly TRBD1 on 6 matching bases. The V end was cut by 3 bases, the J end by 9 bases, with 10 bases between. The CDR3 consists of 13 residues. The germline CDR1 and CDR2 sequences are SGDLS and YYNGEE. The CDR3 sequence: CASSEATGSPLHF. In DNA form, the CDR3 reads TGTGCCAGCAGCGAAGCGACAGGTTCACCCCTCCACTTT.

The chain employs TRBV29-1 and TRBJ1-2; weak D call: TRBD1 (5 bases). V lost 4 bases and J 1 base, leaving 13 bases between the germline ends. CDR3 length: 14 amino acids. Looked up from germline, CDR1 is SQVTM and CDR2 is ANQGSEA. CDR3 nucleotides: TGCAGCGTTGTGAAGGGGAGTGTTAACTATGGCTACACCTTC. Translating gives CSVVKGSVNYGYTF.

This clone was detected once. The chain carries TRBV5-4 and TRBJ1-2; D is perhaps TRBD1 (6 bases). V lost 2 bases and J lost 4, with 12 bases in between. The CDR3 consists of 14 residues. Germline V CDR1 and CDR2: SGHNT, YYREEE (reference sequence). This chain's CDR3 is CASSFTGLGYGYTF. CDR3 sequence (DNA): TGTGCCAGCAGCTTCACAGGGTTGGGCTATGGCTACACCTTC.

J is TRBJ1-3 and V is TRBV5-4, with D maybe TRBD1 (5 bases). Germline-derived CDR1 and CDR2 are SGHNT and YYREEE (reference sequence). This CDR3 spans 13 amino acids. V was pared by 4 bases and J by 4 bases, with 9 bases between. CDR3 sequence reads: CASSPRQGNTIYF. In nucleotides, the CDR3 is TGTGCCAGCAGCCCACGACAGGGAAACACCATATATTTT.